The rows below give T cell receptor beta chains drawn from one sample of a study of blood T cell repertoires in COVID-19. The assay was immunoSEQ multiplex PCR, and TCRdb's table has in-frame clones only and misses some. In the table there are 190,000 or so clones, more than 85% of which are singletons. Sequenced: peripheral blood. The receptors come from a woman in her 30s with active or convalescent COVID-19. Each CDR3 is given with its conserved first and last residue. D genes are given only for firm matches. Size values are once, few and many counts, or a class for expanded clones, and some rows have none.

TRBJ1-2,.,TRBV7-8,TRBD1,TGTGCCAGCAGCTTAGCCGGGACAGGAGCGGCTAACTATGGCTACACCTTC,CASSLAGTGAANYGYTF
TRBJ1-2,.,TRBV5-4,.,TGTGCCAGCAGCTTGGGTTACAATGGCTACACCTTC,CASSLGYNGYTF
TRBJ1-2,.,TRBV24-1,.,TGTGCCACCGGAGAACTTTACGGCTACACCTTC,CATGELYGYTF
TRBJ2-3,.,TRBV19,.,TGTGCCAGTAGTTATTTGCAGGGAACAGATACGCAGTATTTT,CASSYLQGTDTQYF
TRBJ2-2,.,TRBV11-3,.,TGTGCCAGCCAGGGGTGGGGGGAGCTGTTTTTT,CASQGWGELFF
TRBJ1-5,.,TRBV27,.,TGTGCCAGCAGTTTAGGTGGGGCGGCTTCCTCCCAGCATTTT,CASSLGGAASSQHF
TRBJ1-1,.,TRBV25-1,TRBD1,TGTGCCAGCAGGGAGGGTGGACAGGGAAACACTGAAGCTTTCTTT,CASREGGQGNTEAFF
TRBJ2-1,.,TRBV19,.,TGTGCCAGTAGTATTTCGCTATCCTTCAATGAGCAGTTCTTC,CASSISLSFNEQFF
TRBJ1-5,.,TRBV30,TRBD1,TGTGCCTGGAGTGTACAGGGGAATCAGCCCCAGCATTTT,CAWSVQGNQPQHF
TRBJ1-2,.,TRBV21-1,.,TGTGCCAGCAGTGGAGGGAAAGATTGGGGCTACACCTTC,CASSGGKDWGYTF
TRBJ2-5,.,TRBV5-1,TRBD2,TGCGCCAGCAGCTGGACCGGGACTAACAAAGAGACCCAGTACTTC,CASSWTGTNKETQYF
TRBJ2-2,.,TRBV7-9,.,TGTGCCAGCAGGGAGACTAGTACGGGCACCGGGGAGCTGTTTTTT,CASRETSTGTGELFF
TRBJ1-1,once,TRBV6-5,.,TGTGCCAGCAGTTACGGGGGCCGAATGAACACTGAAGCTTTCTTT,CASSYGGRMNTEAFF
TRBJ1-1,.,TRBV27,.,TGTGCCAGCAGTTTCGGGGGGCGCAGGGAAGCTTTCTTT,CASSFGGRREAFF
TRBJ1-1,.,TRBV6-1,TRBD1,TGTGCCAGCAGTGTCCGGCCCCTTGGGACAGGGACCAAGAACACTGAAGCTTTCTTT,CASSVRPLGTGTKNTEAFF
TRBJ1-5,.,TRBV15,.,TGTGCCACCAGCAGATATTATAGCAATCAGCCCCAGCATTTT,CATSRYYSNQPQHF
TRBJ2-1,.,TRBV7-9,TRBD2,TGTGCCAGCAGTACCGGGACTAGCGGCTACAATGAGCAGTTCTTC,CASSTGTSGYNEQFF
TRBJ2-1,once,TRBV6-2/TRBV6-3,TRBD2,TGTGCCAGCAGTTACGGGGGGGTCTACAATGAGCAGTTCTTC,CASSYGGVYNEQFF
TRBJ2-3,.,TRBV11-2,TRBD2,TGTGCCAGCAGCTTAGCCTTAGCGGGAGGGCCCCAAGATACGCAGTATTTT,CASSLALAGGPQDTQYF
TRBJ2-7,once,TRBV5-1,.,TGCGCCAGCAGCCGACTTCGCGAGCAGTACTTC,CASSRLREQYF
TRBJ1-2,.,TRBV5-1,TRBD1,TGCGCCAGCAGCTTGGACAGGGGTGGTGGCTACACCTTC,CASSLDRGGGYTF
TRBJ2-5,.,TRBV30,.,TGTGCCTGGAGTGGGACAGGGAGGGAAGAGACCCAGTACTTC,CAWSGTGREETQYF
TRBJ2-2,few,TRBV19,TRBD1,TGTGCCAGTAGTAGGACAGGGGTGGACACCGGGGAGCTGTTTTTT,CASSRTGVDTGELFF
TRBJ1-6,.,TRBV19,TRBD1,TGTGCCAGTAGTCAACACAATCAGGACAGGGGGCACTCCTATAATTCACCCCTCCACTTT,CASSQHNQDRGHSYNSPLHF
TRBJ2-7,.,TRBV28,TRBD2,TGTGCCAGCAGTTTAATAGCGGGAGCTAGCTACGAGCAGTACTTC,CASSLIAGASYEQYF
TRBJ2-1,.,TRBV5-1,.,TGCGCCAGCAGCCCCCAATCTAGATATGAGCAGTTCTTC,CASSPQSRYEQFF
TRBJ2-1,.,TRBV24-1,TRBD2,TGTGCCACCAGTGACCCCCGACTAGCGGGAGCCTACAATGAGCAGTTCTTC,CATSDPRLAGAYNEQFF
TRBJ1-5,.,TRBV6-6,TRBD1,TGTGCCAGCAGACCGACAGGGGTCTACAATCAGCCCCAGCATTTT,CASRPTGVYNQPQHF
TRBJ2-7,.,TRBV27,.,TGTGCCAGCAGTCCCCAGGGGTCGTCCTACGAGCAGTACTTC,CASSPQGSSYEQYF
TRBJ2-1,.,TRBV10-1,.,TGCGCCAGCAGTGACCTTGTCTACAATGAGCAGTTCTTC,CASSDLVYNEQFF